This TCR beta chain was documented in a study of T cell repertoires in cytomegalovirus infection. Study observations and caveats: CMV-specific HLA-C-restricted TCR beta clonotypes dominated the ex vivo response. Frequencies of public TCR beta families were cumulated, and this identified carriers of CMV plus the relevant HLA.

The table lists this clonotype with a few counts. Its matching antigen is unknown. CDR1 is SNHLY, CDR2 FYNNEI, per germline. V lost 2 bases, J lost 7 bases, and 17 bases lay in between. This CDR3 has 15 amino acids. Each CDR3 protein is one row after TCRdb ran MiXCR on the reads. The sample lists about 600,000 distinct CDR3 sequences; 20% to 25% were seen once. The chain carries TRBV2 and TRBJ1-2; the D gene is possibly TRBD1 (6 bases). Sequencing was carried out using CD8+ T cells from PBMCs. This TCR was recovered from a human donor in good health (CMV status not recorded). Some clones in this sample may be carry-over from other donors' samples. CDR3 in amino acids: CASSEHVRGGSGYTF. The CDR3 coding sequence is TGTGCCAGCAGTGAACATGTGCGGGGGGGCTCTGGCTACACCTTC.